The clone carrying this T cell receptor (beta chain) has at least ten counts. Antigen unknown. These data come from a study of neurological immune-mediated disorders. Turning to the study itself: Among around 34 multiple sclerosis patients, around 31 were relapsing-remitting and 3 were secondary progressive. Study conclusions and caveats: While HTLV-1-associated myelopathy showed the greatest TCR clonal expansion, multiple sclerosis showed the least, falling below healthy controls.

From the 5' RACE reads, TCRdb called clonotypes with MiXCR, one entry per CDR3 protein. The data contain about 120,000 distinct CDR3 sequences, roughly 3.1% of them singletons. PBMCs stored at -80 C, numbering 2 million, were the origin of the unsorted libraries. Trimming took 7 bases from V and 1 from J, leaving 10 bases between them. The CDR3 runs 13 residues. This sequence originates from a woman in her twenties or thirties with multiple sclerosis. V usage is TRBV12-3 or TRBV12-4 and J usage is TRBJ1-1; D unresolved. The specimen sequenced was PBMCs. For the CDR3, the DNA is TGTGCCAGCACCGACGGGAGGAACACTGAAGCTTTCTTT. Translation gives CASTDGRNTEAFF.